This TCR beta chain was recovered during a study of response to subunit inactivated influenza vaccine. Study-wide results and limits: A suggestion made by the authors is that each seasonal influenza vaccination recruits few new T cells.

For this clonotype: Its antigen is currently unknown.

TCRdb re-analysed the RT-PCR reads in MiXCR, keeping a single row per CDR3 protein. The data contain 450,000 to 700,000 distinct CDR3 sequences, about 15% of them seen just once; the ten biggest clones take up 8.5% to 14%. This CDR3 is 14 amino acids long. Looked up from germline, CDR1 is MNHNS and CDR2 is SASEGT. The ends were cut back, 5 bases at V and 0 bases at J, with 8 bases in the middle. The TCR was taken from a middle-aged man who received an inactivated influenza vaccine. The sequences come from PBMCs from blood, collected about 13 days after vaccination. The chain couples TRBV6-1 to TRBJ2-1; no clear D gene. The DNA of the CDR3 is TGTGCCAGCAGTAGGGCATCCTCCTACAATGAGCAGTTCTTC. It encodes CASSRASSYNEQFF.